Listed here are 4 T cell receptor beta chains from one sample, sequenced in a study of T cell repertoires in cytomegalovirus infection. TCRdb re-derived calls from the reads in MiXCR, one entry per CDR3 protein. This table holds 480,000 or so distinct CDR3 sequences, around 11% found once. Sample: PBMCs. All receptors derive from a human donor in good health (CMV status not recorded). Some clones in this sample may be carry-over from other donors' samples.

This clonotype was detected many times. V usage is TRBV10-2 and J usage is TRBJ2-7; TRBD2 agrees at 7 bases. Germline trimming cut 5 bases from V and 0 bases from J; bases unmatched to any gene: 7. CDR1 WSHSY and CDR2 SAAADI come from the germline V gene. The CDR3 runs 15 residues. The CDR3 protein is CASSYHPGGSYEQYF. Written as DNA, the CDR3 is TGCGCCAGCAGTTACCACCCGGGGGGCTCCTACGAGCAGTACTTC.

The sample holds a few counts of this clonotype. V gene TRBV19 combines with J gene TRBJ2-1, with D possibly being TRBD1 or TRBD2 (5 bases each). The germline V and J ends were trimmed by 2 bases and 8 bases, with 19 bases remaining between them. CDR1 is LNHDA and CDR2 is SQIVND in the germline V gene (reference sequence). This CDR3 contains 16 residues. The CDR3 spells CASSIRGRGNIDEQFF. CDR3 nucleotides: TGTGCCAGTAGTATAAGGGGTCGGGGTAATATCGATGAGCAGTTCTTC.

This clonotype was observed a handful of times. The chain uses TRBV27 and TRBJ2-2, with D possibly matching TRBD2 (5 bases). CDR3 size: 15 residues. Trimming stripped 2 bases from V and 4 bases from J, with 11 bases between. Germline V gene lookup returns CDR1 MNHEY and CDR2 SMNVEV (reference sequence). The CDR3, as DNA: TGTGCCAGCAGTTTAACTAGTGTAGGCACCGGGGAGCTGTTTTTT. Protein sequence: CASSLTSVGTGELFF.

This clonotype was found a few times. CDR3 loop: CASSDGLMVAFF. The CDR3 bases are TGTGCCAGCAGTGATGGACTGATGGTGGCTTTCTTT. J is TRBJ1-1 and V is TRBV6-1; D gene ambiguous. The V gene's germline CDR1 is MNHNS and CDR2 SASEGT. This CDR3 is built from 12 residues. V was shortened by 3 bases and J by 11 bases, with 13 bases between the two germline ends.